A single sample gave rise to the 5 T cell receptor beta chains below, sequenced in a study of OX40 agonist ivuxolimab in advanced cancers. To prepare the library, the immunoSEQ multiplex PCR assay was applied. Held by TCRdb, this immuneACCESS table contains in-frame sequences only and omits some clones. Under half of the omission traces to an unresolved V gene where checked; the cause of the rest is unknown. The sample table contains around 56,000 clones; only one count was recorded for nearly 90% of them. The ten largest account for 11% of the sample. The material was CD4+ or CD8+ T cells sorted from blood, obtained in a trial of the OX40 agonist ivuxolimab. The receptors originated from an adult with an advanced solid tumor such as melanoma, head and neck, liver or kidney cancer.

In its sample, this clone was seen once. The V gene is TRBV5-5, the J gene TRBJ1-5; TRBD1 agrees at 8 bases. Germline V gives CDR1 SGHKS, CDR2 YYEKEE (reference sequence). J lost 9 bases, V lost 1 base, and 6 bases had no gene match. The CDR3 has 14 amino acids. The CDR3 sequence: CASSLLQGALPQHF. CDR3 DNA: TGTGCCAGCAGCTTGTTGCAGGGGGCTTTGCCCCAGCATTTT. The variable domain in full, with the rest retrieved from reference TRBV5-5 and TRBJ1-5, is DAGVTQSPTHLIKTRGQQVTLRCSPISGHKSVSWYQQVLGQGPQFIFQYYEKEERGRGNFPDRFSARQFPNYSSELNVNALLLGDSALYLCASSLLQGALPQHFGDGTRLSIL.

V and J are TRBV29-1 and TRBJ1-4, with TRBD1 as a possible D gene (5 bases). Between the trimmed V and J ends, which lost 7 bases and 8 bases, there was a span of 17 bases. The V gene's germline CDR1 is SQVTM and CDR2 ANQGSEA. The CDR3 consists of 13 residues. CDR3 in amino acids: CSAEGDSGEKLFF. CDR3 sequence (DNA): TGCAGCGCCGAGGGTGACAGTGGCGAAAAACTGTTTTTT.

The gene calls are TRBV6-5 and TRBJ2-1; unclear D gene. The CDR3 runs to 16 residues. The germline V gene encodes CDR1 MNHEY and CDR2 SVGAGI. Trimming shortened V by 0 bases and J by 0 bases, and 9 bases separated the two germline ends. For the CDR3, the DNA is TGTGCCAGCAGTTACTCTCAAGCTAGCTCCTACAATGAGCAGTTCTTC. Residues: CASSYSQASSYNEQFF.

The chain has TRBV9 and TRBJ1-2, with no clear D. Germline V lookup: CDR1 SGDLS, CDR2 YYNGEE. The V end was cut by 4 bases, the J end by 4 bases, with 17 bases between. This CDR3 has 15 residues. The CDR3 reads CASSPRGSTLYGYTF. CDR3 nucleotide sequence: TGTGCCAGCAGCCCCCGGGGTAGTACCCTCTATGGCTACACCTTC. Full variable domain (rest looked up from reference TRBV9 and TRBJ1-2): DSGVTQTPKHLITATGQRVTLRCSPRSGDLSVYWYQQSLDQGLQFLIQYYNGEERAKGNILERFSAQQFPDLHSELNLSSLELGDSALYFCASSPRGSTLYGYTFGSGTRLTVV.

This chain joins TRBV4-3 and TRBJ2-7; D remains ambiguous. The CDR3 is 14 residues long. Germline-derived CDR1 and CDR2 are LGHNA and YSLEER. V was clipped by 0 bases and J by 7 bases, with 13 bases between them. The CDR3 spells CASSQDETGSEQYF. DNA for the CDR3: TGCGCCAGCAGCCAAGATGAGACGGGCTCGGAGCAGTACTTC.